A single TCR beta chain is shown here with its context. This specimen belongs to a study of cytomegalovirus exposure and HLA in healthy donors. The CDR3 has 17 amino acids. The J segment lost 10 bases and the V segment lost 0 bases, leaving 14 bases of the junction unmatched. Germline-derived CDR1 and CDR2 are SGDLS and YYNGEE. PCR primers comprised 60 Vbeta and 13 Jbeta primers. Sequenced by immunoSEQ multiplex PCR; TCRdb stores in-frame clones only, minus some. Of fewer than 85,000 clones in the sample, around 68% were seen once. Sequencing input: PBMCs. This receptor was obtained from a man in his forties in good health and CMV-seropositive. This chain joins TRBV9 and TRBJ2-1; 9 bases fit TRBD2. As DNA, the CDR3 is TGTGCCAGCAGCGTAGCCCCAATTAGCGGGAGTGGACGGGAGCAGTTCTTC. As protein: CASSVAPISGSGREQFF. The whole variable domain, filled in from reference TRBV9 and TRBJ2-1, reads DSGVTQTPKHLITATGQRVTLRCSPRSGDLSVYWYQQSLDQGLQFLIQYYNGEERAKGNILERFSAQQFPDLHSELNLSSLELGDSALYFCASSVAPISGSGREQFFGPGTRLTVL.